The following is a T cell receptor beta chain sequence with its context. Its antigen is as yet unknown. The data belong to a study of OX40 agonist ivuxolimab in advanced cancers. Study summary: Mean age 60 years, range about 23 to 85; about 81% male. Findings and limits, study-wide: The study found among the lowest clonal expansion in partial responders at 0.1-3.0 mg/kg. On average, CD8+ T cells had more expanded clones than CD4+.

The method was immunoSEQ multiplex PCR; TCRdb's version includes in-frame clones alone and lacks a portion of them. The data show tens of thousands of clones, about 89% seen once. On cycle 4 day 1 and cycle 7 day 1, as well as at baseline, blood was sampled. This CDR3 contains 14 residues. The germline V gene has CDR1 MNHEY and CDR2 SVGAGI. Trimming removed 6 bases from V and 1 base from J, with 11 bases in between. The sequences come from CD4+ or CD8+ T cells sorted from blood, collected in a trial of the OX40 agonist ivuxolimab. The V call is TRBV6-5, the J call TRBJ2-3; D could derive from TRBD1 or TRBD2 (5 bases each). The clonotype originates from an adult with an advanced solid tumor such as melanoma, head and neck, liver or kidney cancer. The CDR3 here is CASSTMGGTDTQYF. The CDR3 DNA follows: TGTGCCAGCAGCACCATGGGGGGCACAGATACGCAGTATTTT.